These 22 T cell receptor beta chains share one sample of origin, sequenced in a study of cytomegalovirus exposure and HLA in healthy donors. The PCR contained 60 Vbeta and 13 Jbeta primers. The table came from immunoSEQ multiplex PCR; TCRdb's copy has only in-frame clones and leaves some out. This table holds 65,000 to 90,000 clones. The sample consisted of PBMCs. All receptors come from a middle-aged man in good health and CMV-seronegative.

The CDR3 bases are TGTGCCAGCAGTCGGACCGGGACAGGGATGTCTTTCTTT. As protein: CASSRTGTGMSFF. The V and J genes are TRBV6-5 and TRBJ1-1; 9 bases are shared with TRBD1. The germline CDR1 and CDR2 sequences are MNHEY and SVGAGI. The CDR3 contains 13 residues. V lost 5 bases, J lost 12 bases, and 10 bases stayed unmatched.

This chain links TRBV12-5 with TRBJ2-3; a weak D match, TRBD1 (5 bases). V lost 1 base to trimming and J lost 4 bases, with 12 bases between them. The CDR3 extends over 15 amino acids. Germline CDR1 reads LGHNT; CDR2 reads FRNRAP. The CDR3 DNA reads as TGTGCTAGTGGTTTGGAAGGGGCTCCGGCAGATACGCAGTATTTT. It translates to CASGLEGAPADTQYF.

The J gene is TRBJ2-2, the V gene TRBV7-6; D unclear. Germline CDR1 SGHVS, CDR2 FNYEAQ. The CDR3 runs 17 residues. V was clipped by 0 bases and J by 3 bases, with 14 bases between them. CDR3 residues: CASSLAQAGRHTGELFF. The CDR3 DNA follows: TGTGCCAGCAGCTTAGCGCAGGCAGGCCGTCACACCGGGGAGCTGTTTTTT.

The chain uses TRBV11-3 and TRBJ2-1, with 10 bases lining up with TRBD2. The CDR3 loop spans 16 amino acids. V lost 5 bases, J lost 8 bases, and 12 bases stayed unmatched. Germline CDR1 is SGHNT and CDR2 is YENEEA. CDR3 DNA: TGTGCCAGCAGCCCCGAAGGGAGCGGGGGGGTTCATGAGCAGTTCTTC. It specifies CASSPEGSGGVHEQFF.

V and J are TRBV30 and TRBJ2-6, with TRBD2 matching 9 bases. Unmatched junction bases numbered 16, after V lost 5 bases and J lost 2 bases. This CDR3 has 19 residues. CDR1 and CDR2 from the germline V gene are GTSNPN and SVGIG (reference sequence). This CDR3 is CAWFGYKEIAGAGANVLTF. The CDR3 DNA follows: TGTGCCTGGTTTGGATACAAAGAGATAGCGGGGGCTGGGGCCAACGTCCTGACTTTC.

Regarding this clone: Other nucleotide sequences in the sample specify the same CDR3. The chain has TRBV9 and TRBJ1-1, with 8 positions matching TRBD1. Germline V gene data show CDR1 as SGDLS and CDR2 as YYNGEE. Losses at the gene ends were 3 bases for V and 0 bases for J; bases not matched to a gene: 4. This CDR3 is built from 15 residues. CDR3 loop: CASSGLTGVNTEAFF. CDR3 nucleotides: TGTGCCAGCAGCGGACTGACAGGGGTGAACACTGAAGCTTTCTTT.

The chain joins TRBV9 to TRBJ2-5, with 12 bases that match TRBD1. The CDR3 totals 16 residues. CDR1 and CDR2 (germline): SGDLS, YYNGEE. V dropped 0 bases and J dropped 5; count of bases not matched to a gene: 5. CDR3 sequence: CASSVGGQGALETQYF. DNA for the CDR3: TGTGCCAGCAGCGTAGGGGGACAGGGGGCGTTGGAGACCCAGTACTTC.

The DNA of the CDR3 is TGTGCCAGCAGCCACAGAATGGGCACTGAAGCTTTCTTT. Protein sequence: CASSHRMGTEAFF. The chain combines TRBV7-9 with TRBJ1-1; no definite D call. V shed 5 bases and J shed 4 bases, with 11 bases lying between them. This CDR3 has 13 residues. The germline gives CDR1 SEHNR, CDR2 FQNEAQ (reference sequence).

The chain joins TRBV5-1 to TRBJ2-2, with 9 nucleotides matching TRBD1. The length of the CDR3 is 16 residues. V lost 2 bases to trimming and J lost 4 bases; unmatched junction nucleotides: 6. Germline V gene data show CDR1 as SGHRS and CDR2 as YFSETQ. The CDR3 region is CASSFTGGRGTGELFF. DNA of the CDR3: TGCGCCAGCAGCTTTACAGGGGGCCGGGGCACCGGGGAGCTGTTTTTT.

The CDR3 is CAISESTDRSPLHF. DNA of the CDR3: TGTGCCATCAGTGAGTCGACAGATCGGTCACCCCTCCACTTT. The chain carries TRBV10-3 and TRBJ1-6; weak D call: TRBD1 (5 bases). Germline CDR1 reads ENHRY; CDR2 reads SYGVKD. The CDR3 spans 14 residues. Between the trimmed V and J ends, which lost 0 bases and 10 bases, there was a span of 10 bases.

The chain combines TRBV6-5 with TRBJ2-2; a possible D gene is TRBD2 (6 bases). The V gene lost 2 bases and the J gene lost 7 bases, with 11 bases spanning the gap. Germline assignment: CDR1 MNHEY and CDR2 SVGAGI. The CDR3 length is 14 residues. CDR3: CASSYAEGGGELFF. The CDR3 region has the DNA TGTGCCAGCAGTTACGCAGAGGGAGGCGGGGAGCTGTTTTTT.

This chain links TRBV5-6 with TRBJ1-5; maybe TRBD1 (5 bases). This CDR3 has 16 amino acids. CDR1 SGHDT and CDR2 YYEEEE come from the germline V gene. The V end lost 1 base, the J end lost 4 bases, and 15 bases lay between the germline ends. CDR3 bases: TGTGCCAGCAGCTTGAGATCAGGGTCCGGAAATCAGCCCCAGCATTTT. This sequence encodes CASSLRSGSGNQPQHF.

The chain has TRBV28 and TRBJ2-3, with D unresolved. Deletions cut 5 bases from V and 4 bases from J, with 7 bases between. This CDR3 region has 12 residues. From germline, CDR1 is MDHEN and CDR2 SYDVKM. CDR3 DNA sequence: TGTGCCAGCAGTATACTGGCAGATACGCAGTATTTT. This encodes CASSILADTQYF.

This rearrangement joins TRBV28 to TRBJ2-5; D is ambiguous. This CDR3 has 13 residues. Germline CDR1 reads MDHEN; CDR2 reads SYDVKM. The V gene lost 3 bases and the J gene lost 5 bases, with 10 bases spanning the gap. The CDR3 DNA is TGTGCCAGCAGTTTGTCCTCTGAGGAGACCCAGTACTTC. Translation: CASSLSSEETQYF.

This chain uses TRBV18 with TRBJ2-7, with 9 bases aligning to TRBD2. The germline gives CDR1 KGHSH, CDR2 LQKENI. The CDR3 is 17 amino acids. V shed 3 bases and J 4 bases; nucleotides not matched to a gene: 13. Written as DNA, the CDR3 is TGTGCCAGCTCACCCCGATCTCTAGCGGGGCAAGGTTACGAGCAGTACTTC. Amino acids: CASSPRSLAGQGYEQYF.

The rearrangement uses TRBV27 and TRBJ2-3; D is possibly TRBD1 (6 bases). The V end was cut by 5 bases, the J end by 0 bases, with 12 bases between. Germline V gives CDR1 MNHEY, CDR2 SMNVEV (reference sequence). CDR3 size: 15 residues. CDR3 sequence (DNA): TGTGCCAGCAGTACGACAGGCCTTAGCACAGATACGCAGTATTTT. Encoded protein: CASSTTGLSTDTQYF.

The chain uses TRBV18 and TRBJ1-1, with D perhaps TRBD1 (5 bases). Germline assignment: CDR1 KGHSH and CDR2 LQKENI. The V end was cut by 6 bases, the J end by 3 bases, with 11 bases between. The CDR3 runs to 13 residues. The CDR3 DNA sequence: TGTGCCAGCTCTCCGGGGGGAGACACTGAAGCTTTCTTT. Residues: CASSPGGDTEAFF.

This chain uses TRBV10-3 with TRBJ2-2, with D unclear. CDR3 length: 12 amino acids. Germline V gene lookup returns CDR1 ENHRY and CDR2 SYGVKD. V lost 8 bases, J lost 1 base, and 5 bases lay in between. Here the CDR3 DNA reads TGTGCCATCTCCAGGAACACCGGGGAGCTGTTTTTT. Translation: CAISRNTGELFF.

This chain joins TRBV7-9 and TRBJ1-1, with D uncertain. V lost 2 bases and J lost 8, with 3 bases in between. The CDR3 is 10 amino acids. Per germline, CDR1 SEHNR and CDR2 FQNEAQ (reference sequence). CDR3 in amino acids: CASSLLEAFF. As DNA, the CDR3 is TGTGCCAGCAGCTTACTGGAAGCTTTCTTT.

V and J are TRBV7-3 and TRBJ2-4; D possibly corresponds to TRBD1 (6 bases). From germline, CDR1 is SGHTA and CDR2 FQGTGA. There are 18 residues in the CDR3. V lost 0 bases and J lost 1, with 16 bases in between. The CDR3 sequence is CASSLTSTGPLAKNIQYF. The CDR3, as DNA: TGTGCCAGCAGCTTAACTTCCACAGGGCCGTTGGCCAAAAACATTCAGTACTTC.

The V gene is TRBV6-1, the J gene TRBJ1-1, with 10 bases fitting TRBD1. V lost 6 bases to trimming and J lost 1 base; unmatched junction nucleotides: 5. Germline V lookup: CDR1 MNHNS, CDR2 SASEGT. The CDR3 extends over 15 amino acids. The CDR3 reads CASSQDRGTNTEAFF. In DNA form, the CDR3 reads TGTGCCAGCAGCCAGGACAGGGGGACGAACACTGAAGCTTTCTTT.

This chain links TRBV27 with TRBJ2-3, with 7 bases matching TRBD1. The CDR3 has 15 residues. V was pared by 6 bases and J by 2 bases, with 8 bases of the junction left unmatched. Germline CDR1 is MNHEY and CDR2 is SMNVEV (reference sequence). DNA of the CDR3: TGTGCCAGCAGCCGATCCGGACAGGTCACAGATACGCAGTATTTT. Residues: CASSRSGQVTDTQYF.